These 5 T cell receptor beta chains were sequenced from one sample in a study of T cell responses to AZD1222 COVID-19 vaccine. The method was immunoSEQ multiplex PCR; TCRdb's version includes in-frame clones alone and lacks a portion of them. The repertoire holds 100,000 to 140,000 clones, with around 93% as singletons. Sequenced here: peripheral blood, sampled 28 days after the second AZD1222 dose. Every receptor here comes from an adult who received the AZD1222 COVID-19 vaccine.

The V call is TRBV5-1, the J call TRBJ1-1, with D possibly being TRBD1 (5 bases). Trimming stripped 1 base from V and 4 bases from J, with 14 bases between. CDR3 size: 15 residues. Germline CDR1 and CDR2: SGHRS and YFSETQ. CDR3 residues: CASSLYPTRGTEAFF. The CDR3 DNA is TGCGCCAGCAGCTTGTATCCTACGAGGGGCACTGAAGCTTTCTTT.

The chain is built from TRBV3-1 (or the pseudogene TRBV3-2) and TRBJ1-1; no clear D gene. The CDR3 length is 14 residues. CDR1 is LGHDT and CDR2 is YNNKEL in the germline V gene (reference sequence). The V end was cut by 4 bases, the J end by 1 base, with 10 bases between. This CDR3 reads CASSRGRGNTEAFF. The DNA of the CDR3 is TGTGCCAGCAGCCGTGGACGGGGGAACACTGAAGCTTTCTTT.

The V gene is TRBV28, the J gene TRBJ1-1; unclear D gene. The CDR3 length is 13 residues. Trimming left V 5 bases short and J 8 bases short, with 15 bases between. CDR1 and CDR2 from the germline V gene are MDHEN and SYDVKM. CDR3 DNA: TGTGCCAGCAGTCCCCCGGCCCGCGAGGAAGCTTTCTTT. Protein sequence: CASSPPAREEAFF.

The chain employs TRBV9 and TRBJ2-7; 10 bases fit TRBD1. This CDR3 comprises 16 residues. The germline gives CDR1 SGDLS, CDR2 YYNGEE. V lost 2 bases, J lost 0 bases, and 5 bases stayed unmatched. CDR3 loop: CASSVGTGDTSYEQYF. The CDR3 DNA sequence: TGTGCCAGCAGCGTCGGGACAGGGGATACCTCCTACGAGCAGTACTTC. The whole variable domain, filled in from reference TRBV9 and TRBJ2-7, reads DSGVTQTPKHLITATGQRVTLRCSPRSGDLSVYWYQQSLDQGLQFLIQYYNGEERAKGNILERFSAQQFPDLHSELNLSSLELGDSALYFCASSVGTGDTSYEQYFGPGTRLTVT.

V gene TRBV3-1 (or the pseudogene TRBV3-2) combines with J gene TRBJ1-4, with 7 positions matching TRBD1. The CDR3 runs to 19 residues. Germline V lookup: CDR1 LGHDT, CDR2 YNNKEL (reference sequence). With V trimmed by 0 bases and J by 2 bases, 12 bases remained unmatched. CDR3 residues: CASSQDRPTGIFTNEKLFF. DNA of the CDR3: TGTGCCAGCAGCCAAGATCGGCCGACAGGGATTTTTACTAATGAAAAACTGTTTTTT.